This is a list of T cell receptor beta chains from one sample in a study of control samples from healthy donors and cancer patients. Sequencing was performed with immunoSEQ multiplex PCR; in TCRdb, only in-frame clones are kept and a portion is missing. The table lists around 80,000 clones, 94% of them singletons. The sample comprised blood. The receptors here all came from a woman under 40 in good health. CDR3s leave out the opening cysteine and the closing phenylalanine or tryptophan. The order of the fields is V gene, J gene, CDR3 protein.

TRBV4-1	TRBJ1-6	ASSQDEDAATYNSPLH
TRBV10-3	TRBJ2-5	AIMGLGPAETQY
TRBV4-1	TRBJ1-1	ASSQVNTVNTEAF
TRBV28	TRBJ2-3	ASSLAGGFTDTQY
TRBV9	TRBJ2-5	ASSVVGMARETQY
TRBV6-6	TRBJ1-5	ASSHGNQPQH
TRBV5-1	TRBJ1-3	ASGPGTSGNTIY
TRBV12-3/TRBV12-4	TRBJ1-3	ASSSVRENTIY
TRBV20-1	TRBJ1-1	SARLQIEAF
TRBV28	TRBJ1-6	ASQRGGLRVNSPLH
TRBV5-6	TRBJ1-2	ASRGTGLDGYT
TRBV4-1	TRBJ1-2	ASTAGPSGYGYT
TRBV2	TRBJ1-5	ASKGTEGFREPQH
TRBV7-9	TRBJ1-1	ASSFGGNTEAF
TRBV5-4	TRBJ1-5	ASSPGSNQPQH
TRBV7-9	TRBJ2-2	ASSPLAVSTGELF
TRBV5-1	TRBJ2-5	ASSLVGRGSETQY
TRBV7-9	TRBJ1-4	ASRGAGQGIELF
TRBV27	TRBJ1-2	ASSPSGGRGYT
TRBV3-1/TRBV3-2	TRBJ1-2	ASSSRVPGYT
TRBV2	TRBJ1-6	ASSVEGQEGSPLH
TRBV13	TRBJ2-7	ASSQVGGYEQY
TRBV9	TRBJ2-1	ASSVVGGYSYNEQF
TRBV2	TRBJ2-5	ASSVEETQY
TRBV28	TRBJ2-3	ASSLRGGALDTQY
TRBV27	TRBJ1-2	ASTPLSGSSGYT
TRBV5-1	TRBJ2-7	ASSFSGDEQY
TRBV2	TRBJ2-3	ASRGRKHLSTDTQY
TRBV7-8	TRBJ2-5	ASSPSPQRFRVQETQY
TRBV2	TRBJ1-5	ASSQSGLYQPQH